The next 6 T cell receptor beta chains were all read from a single sample in a study of cytomegalovirus exposure and HLA in healthy donors. 13 Jbeta primers and 60 Vbeta primers were used for the PCR. Clones were sequenced by immunoSEQ multiplex PCR, and TCRdb holds only the in-frame ones, with some missing. The data hold around 180,000 clones, with about 84% observed a single time. The specimen was PBMCs. These receptors all stem from a man between 18 and 29 years old in good health and CMV-seronegative.

This clone was seen a handful of times. This sequence joins TRBV28 and TRBJ2-7; TRBD2 might be the D (5 bases). The V end lost 5 bases, the J end lost 5 bases, and 19 bases lay between the germline ends. The CDR3 is 15 residues long. In germline, CDR1 is MDHEN, CDR2 SYDVKM. The CDR3 DNA reads TGTGCCAGCAGTCCCCGCCAAGCCGGGGTTCACGAGCAGTACTTC. This gives the protein CASSPRQAGVHEQYF.

This rearrangement joins TRBV11-2 to TRBJ2-5; 9 nucleotides align to TRBD1. The CDR3 has 13 amino acids. CDR1 and CDR2 (germline): SGHAT, FQNNGV. Trimming at V came to 7 bases and at J to 5 bases, leaving 5 bases not matched to a gene. CDR3 loop: CASKQGAGETQYF. In DNA, the CDR3 is TGTGCCAGCAAACAGGGGGCCGGGGAGACCCAGTACTTC.

The J gene is TRBJ1-1, the V gene TRBV7-6; TRBD1 matches at 7 bases. In germline, CDR1 is SGHVS, CDR2 FNYEAQ. V lost 3 bases and J lost 10; bases outside the gene matches: 14. This CDR3 contains 15 residues. This CDR3 is CASSFPDRDGPGAFF. Here the CDR3 DNA reads TGTGCCAGCAGCTTTCCCGACAGGGACGGGCCCGGAGCTTTCTTT.

The rearrangement joins TRBV5-4 to TRBJ2-7, with a tentative D call TRBD2 (5 bases). Trimming took 4 bases from V and 3 from J, leaving 14 bases between them. CDR3 size: 14 residues. The germline V gene has CDR1 SGHNT and CDR2 YYREEE (reference sequence). The CDR3 DNA reads as TGTGCCAGCAGCCCGTATAGAGGGAACTACGAGCAGTACTTC. It codes for CASSPYRGNYEQYF.

The chain uses TRBV7-2 and TRBJ2-2; D not resolved. Trimming removed 4 bases at V and 2 bases at J, with 5 bases between. The CDR3 is 13 residues long. Germline assignment: CDR1 SGHTA and CDR2 FQGNSA. The CDR3 nucleotides read TGTGCCAGCAGCTCCCGTAACACCGGGGAGCTGTTTTTT. Encoded protein: CASSSRNTGELFF.

The rearrangement links TRBV11-2 to TRBJ1-6; D unresolved. Per the germline V gene, CDR1 is SGHAT and CDR2 is FQNNGV. The CDR3 length is 18 residues. V lost 0 bases and J 0 bases, leaving 12 bases between the germline ends. The CDR3 DNA follows: TGTGCCAGCAGCTTAGATTCTGTGGGGAGCTCCTATAATTCACCCCTCCACTTT. This translates into CASSLDSVGSSYNSPLHF.